The clone carrying this T cell receptor (beta chain) was found once. Its antigen remains unknown. The data stem from a study of cytomegalovirus exposure and HLA in healthy donors. Study-wide findings and caveats: In the 130 or so validation repertoires, more than 85% of cluster scores exceeded 0, per a later analysis.

Here immunoSEQ multiplex PCR was the method, and the copy in TCRdb shows in-frame clones only, minus some. The table has 110,000 to 150,000 clones, approximately 94% seen once. Separation from the approximately 720-subject first cohort characterized the roughly 120-subject validation cohort, to which the donors belonged. CDR1 SGDLS and CDR2 YYNGEE come from the germline V gene. The trim removed 0 bases at V and 3 bases at J, leaving 5 bases unmatched. The CDR3 loop spans 15 amino acids. Sequencing used PBMCs. J is TRBJ1-2 and V is TRBV9; 7 nucleotides agree with TRBD1. The clonotype was recovered from a man younger than 35 in good health and CMV-seropositive. This CDR3 is CASSVATGLDYGYTF. The CDR3 nucleotides read TGTGCCAGCAGCGTAGCGACAGGGCTGGACTATGGCTACACCTTC.